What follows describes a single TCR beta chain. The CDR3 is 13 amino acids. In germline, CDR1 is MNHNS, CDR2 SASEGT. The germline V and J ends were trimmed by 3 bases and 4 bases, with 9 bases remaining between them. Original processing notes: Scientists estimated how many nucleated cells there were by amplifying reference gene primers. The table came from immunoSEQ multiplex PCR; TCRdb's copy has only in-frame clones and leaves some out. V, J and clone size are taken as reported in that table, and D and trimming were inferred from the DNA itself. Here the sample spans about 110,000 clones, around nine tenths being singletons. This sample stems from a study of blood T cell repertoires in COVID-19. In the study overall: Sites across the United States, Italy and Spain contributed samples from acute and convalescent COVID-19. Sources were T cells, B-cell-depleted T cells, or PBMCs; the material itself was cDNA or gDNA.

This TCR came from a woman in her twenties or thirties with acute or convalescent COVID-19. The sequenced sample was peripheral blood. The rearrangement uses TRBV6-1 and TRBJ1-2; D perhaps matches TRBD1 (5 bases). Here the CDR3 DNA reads TGTGCCAGCAGTGATCAGGGAATCTATGGCTACACCTTC. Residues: CASSDQGIYGYTF.